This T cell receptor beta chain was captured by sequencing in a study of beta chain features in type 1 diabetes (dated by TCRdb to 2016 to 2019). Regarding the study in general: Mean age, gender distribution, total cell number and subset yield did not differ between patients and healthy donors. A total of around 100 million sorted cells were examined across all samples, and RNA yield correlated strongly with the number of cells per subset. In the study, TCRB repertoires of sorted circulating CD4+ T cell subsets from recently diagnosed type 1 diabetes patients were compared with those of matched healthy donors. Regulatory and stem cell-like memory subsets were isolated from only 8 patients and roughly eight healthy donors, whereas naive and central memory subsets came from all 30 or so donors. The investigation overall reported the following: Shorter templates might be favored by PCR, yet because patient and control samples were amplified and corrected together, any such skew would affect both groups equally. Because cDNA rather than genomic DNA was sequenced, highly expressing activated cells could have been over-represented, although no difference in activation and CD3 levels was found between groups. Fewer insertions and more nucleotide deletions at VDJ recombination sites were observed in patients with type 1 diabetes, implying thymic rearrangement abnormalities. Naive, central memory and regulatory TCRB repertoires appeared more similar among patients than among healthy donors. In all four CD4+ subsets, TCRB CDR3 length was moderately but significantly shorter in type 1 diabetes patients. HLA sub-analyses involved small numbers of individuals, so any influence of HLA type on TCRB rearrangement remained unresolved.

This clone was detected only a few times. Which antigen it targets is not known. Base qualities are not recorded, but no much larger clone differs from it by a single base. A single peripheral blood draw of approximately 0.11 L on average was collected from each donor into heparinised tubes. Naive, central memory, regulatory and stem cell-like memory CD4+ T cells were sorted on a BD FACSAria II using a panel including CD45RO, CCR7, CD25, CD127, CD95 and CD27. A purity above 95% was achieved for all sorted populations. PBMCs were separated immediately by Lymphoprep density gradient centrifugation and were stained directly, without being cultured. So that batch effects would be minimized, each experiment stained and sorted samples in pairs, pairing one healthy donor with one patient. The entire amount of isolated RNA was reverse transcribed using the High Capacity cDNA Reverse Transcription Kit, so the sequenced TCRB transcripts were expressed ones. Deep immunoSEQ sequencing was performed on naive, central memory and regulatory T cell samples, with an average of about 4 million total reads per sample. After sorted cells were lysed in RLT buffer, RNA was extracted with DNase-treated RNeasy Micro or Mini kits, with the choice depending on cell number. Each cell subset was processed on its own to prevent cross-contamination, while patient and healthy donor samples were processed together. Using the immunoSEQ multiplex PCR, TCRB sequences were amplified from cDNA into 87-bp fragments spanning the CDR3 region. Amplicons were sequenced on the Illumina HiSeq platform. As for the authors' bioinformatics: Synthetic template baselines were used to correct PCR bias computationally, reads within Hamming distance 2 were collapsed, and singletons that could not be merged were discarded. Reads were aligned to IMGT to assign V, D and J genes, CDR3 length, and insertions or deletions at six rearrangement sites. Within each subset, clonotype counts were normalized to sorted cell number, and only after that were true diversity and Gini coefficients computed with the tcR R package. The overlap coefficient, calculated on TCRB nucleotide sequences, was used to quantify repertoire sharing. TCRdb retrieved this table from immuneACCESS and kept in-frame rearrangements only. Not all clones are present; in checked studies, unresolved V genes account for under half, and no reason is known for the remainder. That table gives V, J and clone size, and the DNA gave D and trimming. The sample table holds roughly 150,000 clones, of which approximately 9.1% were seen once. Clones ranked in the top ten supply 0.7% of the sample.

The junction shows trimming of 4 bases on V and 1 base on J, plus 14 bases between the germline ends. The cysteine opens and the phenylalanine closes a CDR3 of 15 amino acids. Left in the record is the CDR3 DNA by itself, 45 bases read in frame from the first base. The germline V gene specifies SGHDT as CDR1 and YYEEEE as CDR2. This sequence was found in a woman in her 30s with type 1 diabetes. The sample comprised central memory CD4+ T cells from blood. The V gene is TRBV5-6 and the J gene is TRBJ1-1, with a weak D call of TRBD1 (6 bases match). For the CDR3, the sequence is CASSTGHRRNTEAFF. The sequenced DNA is TGTGCCAGCAGCACGGGACATCGGCGGAACACTGAAGCTTTCTTT.